This TCR beta chain was observed in a study of glioma-infiltrating T cells after dendritic cell vaccination. Looking at the study overall: Monocyte-derived dendritic cells, cultured about 7 days with IL-4 and GM-CSF, were pulsed with autologous tumor lysate.

Germline V gene sequence: CDR1 WSHSY, CDR2 SAAADI. V was trimmed by 7 bases and J by 0 bases, leaving 11 bases between them. The CDR3 loop spans 14 amino acids. TCRB CDR3 was amplified from 2 ug genomic DNA or less. The primer mix had 60 V beta and 13 J beta primers. Libraries were prepared by immunoSEQ multiplex PCR; TCRdb keeps only in-frame clonotypes and omits some of them. The table shows about 92,000 clones, with 65% to 90% occurring only once. PBMC sampling occurred before vaccination, two weeks after the third dose, and at progression. This chain links TRBV10-2 with TRBJ2-3; D gene uncertain. This specimen was blood, taken before dendritic cell vaccination. The receptor's source is a human donor with glioblastoma. In DNA form, the CDR3 reads TGCGCCAGCAAGCCGACACACAGCACAGATACGCAGTATTTT. Protein: CASKPTHSTDTQYF.